This passage covers 9 T cell receptor beta chains from one sample sequenced in a study of shared clonotypes between healthy human individuals. The protocol was immunoSEQ multiplex PCR, while the TCRdb copy is restricted to in-frame clones and leaves out a portion. The repertoire holds about 1 million clones, with 75% as singletons. The source material was memory CD4+ T cells sorted from blood. The sample's subset: CD45RA-negative fraction. The receptors were sampled from a man between 18 and 35 years old in good health.

The gene calls are TRBV18 and TRBJ1-5; 10 nucleotides align to TRBD1. The CDR3 is 18 amino acids. Trimming cost V 0 bases and J 1 base; bases outside gene matches: 6. Germline V gene lookup returns CDR1 KGHSH and CDR2 LQKENI. The DNA of the CDR3 is TGTGCCAGCTCACCACCGGGACAGGGGAGGGGGAGCAATCAGCCCCAGCATTTT. It specifies CASSPPGQGRGSNQPQHF.

V is TRBV4-2 and J is TRBJ1-4; unclear D gene. The germline V gene encodes CDR1 LGHNA and CDR2 YNFKEQ. This CDR3 region has 14 residues. Trimming removed 0 bases from V and 8 bases from J, with 10 bases in between. The CDR3 bases are TGTGCCAGCAGCCAAGACCGGATCAGGGAAAAACTGTTTTTT. Amino acid sequence: CASSQDRIREKLFF.

In its sample, this clone was seen once. The V gene is TRBV2, the J gene TRBJ2-7; tentatively, D is TRBD1 (6 bases). V lost 1 base, J lost 3 bases, and 10 bases lay in between. Germline loops: CDR1 SNHLY, CDR2 FYNNEI. The CDR3 extends over 14 amino acids. CDR3 amino acids: CASSEGMGHYEQYF. CDR3 in DNA: TGTGCCAGCAGTGAAGGAATGGGACACTACGAGCAGTACTTC.

This rearrangement joins TRBV11-2 to TRBJ2-4; no definite D call. The CDR3 is 15 amino acids. Trimming left V 0 bases short and J 7 bases short, with 13 bases between. Germline values: CDR1 SGHAT, CDR2 FQNNGV. CDR3 sequence: CASSLDVSRQNIQYF. The CDR3 DNA reads TGTGCCAGCAGCTTAGATGTGTCGAGGCAGAACATTCAGTACTTC.

For the CDR3, the DNA is TGTGCCAGCTCACCACTAGCGGGTACCTACAATGAGCAGTTCTTC. This translates into CASSPLAGTYNEQFF. The genes are TRBV18 and TRBJ2-1; TRBD2 matches 7 bases. V lost 1 base and J lost 2; bases outside the gene matches: 2. There are 15 residues in the CDR3. Germline-derived CDR1 and CDR2 are KGHSH and LQKENI.

This chain joins TRBV15 and TRBJ2-2, with D hard to call. CDR3 length: 15 amino acids. The germline CDR1 and CDR2 sequences are LNHNV and YYDKDF (reference sequence). Trimming pared 6 bases from V and 2 bases from J, leaving 13 bases between. The CDR3 spells CATRGISVNTGELFF. The CDR3 region has the DNA TGTGCCACCAGGGGCATCTCGGTCAACACCGGGGAGCTGTTTTTT.

This clone has just one count. This chain links TRBV7-8 with TRBJ2-2; D tentatively reads TRBD1 or TRBD2 (5 bases each). CDR1 is SGHVS and CDR2 is FQNEAQ in the germline V gene. The CDR3 has 16 residues. Trimming removed 4 bases from V and 0 bases from J, with 12 bases in between. The DNA of the CDR3 is TGTGCCAGCAGCTCTATCAGGGAGTCGAACACCGGGGAGCTGTTTTTT. It encodes CASSSIRESNTGELFF.

This clone was observed a handful of times. This sequence joins TRBV6-6 and TRBJ1-1, with 7 nucleotides matching TRBD1. CDR3 size: 14 residues. The J segment lost 4 bases and the V segment lost 4 bases, leaving 6 bases of the junction unmatched. Germline values: CDR1 MNHNY, CDR2 SVGAGI (reference sequence). CDR3 region: CASSFQGVGTEAFF. In DNA, the CDR3 is TGTGCCAGCAGTTTCCAGGGGGTAGGCACTGAAGCTTTCTTT.

The chain links TRBV4-1 to TRBJ2-3, with a possible D match to TRBD2 (6 bases). Germline-derived CDR1 and CDR2 are MGHRA and YSYEKL. V gave up 5 bases and J gave up 3 bases, with 18 bases separating them. The CDR3 has 16 amino acids. The chain's CDR3 is CASSVGGAGKTDTQYF. The CDR3 DNA reads as TGCGCCAGCAGCGTCGGGGGAGCGGGTAAAACAGATACGCAGTATTTT.